Described below is a single T cell receptor (beta chain) sequence and its context. This sample was included in a study of blood T cells in healthy people across ages. Germline CDR1 KGHDR, CDR2 SFDVKD. The CDR3 runs to 12 residues. V was shortened by 4 bases and J by 5 bases, with 6 bases between the two germline ends. Primed by a sample-barcoded 5' primer and a J-beta primer mix, a second PCR proceeded for about 7 to 12 cycles. Through a template-switch adaptor with 12 random nucleotides, each cDNA molecule received a tag. TCRdb redid the calling of the 5' RACE reads with MiXCR, one entry per CDR3 protein. This table holds 850,000 to 1,000,000 distinct CDR3 sequences, approximately 49% found once.

The origin of this receptor is a man aged 25 to 40 in good health. The V and J genes are TRBV24-1 and TRBJ2-3; no reliable D call. The sequencing input was blood. CDR3 amino acids: CATSDKGDTQYF. The CDR3 DNA is TGTGCCACCAGTGACAAAGGAGATACGCAGTATTTT.